Listed here are 22 T cell receptor beta chains from one sample, sequenced in a study of metastatic and nonmetastatic thyroid tumors. No patient had received any treatment before thyroid surgery. MiXCR was used by TCRdb to re-call the PCR reads. This sample carries about 30,000 clones, roughly 25% of them seen once, and the ten largest clones take 9.2%. The source material was blood. The receptors were sampled from a female donor with papillary thyroid cancer or a benign thyroid nodule (not recorded which). Some clones in this sample may be carry-over from other donors' samples.

Ten or more counts support this clone. The J gene is TRBJ2-2, the V gene TRBV11-2; D perhaps matches TRBD1 (7 bases). Germline lookup yields CDR1 SGHAT and CDR2 FQNNGV. V dropped 5 bases and J dropped 3 bases, with 16 bases sitting between them. This CDR3 has 16 amino acids. CDR3 nucleotides: TGTGCCAGCAGCGGAGGGGGCAGGGGTTACACCGGGGAGCTGTTTTTT. The encoded protein is CASSGGGRGYTGELFF.

This clone was picked up a small number of times. J is TRBJ2-1 and V is TRBV12-3 or TRBV12-4; 8 bases line up with TRBD2. V gave up 9 bases and J gave up 1 base; unmatched junction bases: 11. The CDR3 runs 16 residues. The CDR3 sequence: CARGGHGGRSYNEQFF. The CDR3 DNA is TGTGCCAGAGGCGGGCATGGCGGGAGGTCCTACAATGAGCAGTTCTTC.

This clone was observed many times. This could be a read error, since a much larger clone is one nucleotide away. The chain has TRBV19 and TRBJ1-3; D ambiguous. Germline CDR1 and CDR2: LNHDA and SQIVND (reference sequence). CDR3 length: 16 residues. This chain's CDR3 is CASSISGSKSGSTIYF. The CDR3 nucleotides read TGTGCCAGTAGTATTTCCGGCAGTAAATCTGGAAGCACCATATATTTT.

This clone was picked up a small number of times. Just one base apart from a much larger clone, this may be a read error. The rearrangement uses TRBV5-4 and TRBJ2-7; 13 positions match TRBD2. Germline CDR1 and CDR2: SGHNT and YYREEE (reference sequence). CDR3 size: 14 residues. The V gene end was trimmed by 0 bases and the J gene end by 13 bases; junction bases not matched to a gene: 7. The CDR3 sequence is CASSLDGLAGVVYF. CDR3 bases: TGTGCCAGCAGCTTGGACGGACTAGCGGGAGTTGTATACTTC.

The V gene is TRBV5-1, the J gene TRBJ2-2, with a possible D match to TRBD2 (5 bases). The CDR3 has 17 amino acids. The V end was cut by 5 bases, the J end by 3 bases, with 20 bases between. Germline V CDR1 and CDR2: SGHRS, YFSETQ. As DNA, the CDR3 is TGCGCCAGCAGGTCCGCATTTGCGGGTGGCGACACCGGGGAGCTGTTTTTT. Translated, it gives CASRSAFAGGDTGELFF.

About this clone: Compared with germline, one end of the junction differs, possibly owing to a read error. This rearrangement joins TRBV6-1 to TRBJ2-2; possibly TRBD1 for D (6 bases). Per germline, CDR1 MNHNS and CDR2 SASEGT. The CDR3 runs to 13 residues. For the CDR3, the DNA is TGTTCCAGCAGTGGGACAAACACCGGGGAGCTGTTTTTT. Residues: CSSSGTNTGELFF.

Points on this clone: A clone one base away is much larger, so this may be a read error. The chain links TRBV5-3 to TRBJ2-1; tentatively, D is TRBD2 (6 bases). TRBV5-3 is given ORF status, its function remaining uncertain. The CDR3 is made up of 15 amino acids. The CDR3 DNA reads as TGTGCCATCCGGAGTAGCGGAAACTCCTACAGTGAGCAGTTCTTC. Protein: CAIRSSGNSYSEQFF.

By share of the sample, this clone is medium-sized (0.01 to 0.1%). V is TRBV2 and J is TRBJ2-3; perhaps D is TRBD1 or TRBD2 (5 bases each). Trimming pared 5 bases from V and 4 bases from J, leaving 13 bases between. The CDR3 sequence is 14 residues long. The germline V gene encodes CDR1 SNHLY and CDR2 FYNNEI. The CDR3 reads CASSWDRGSDTQYF. CDR3 bases: TGTGCCAGCAGTTGGGACCGAGGGTCAGATACGCAGTATTTT.

This clone was seen ten or more times. This chain links TRBV5-1 with TRBJ2-2; 11 bases line up with TRBD2. Losses at the gene ends were 4 bases for V and 5 bases for J; bases not matched to a gene: 1. The CDR3 is 14 residues long. Germline V lookup: CDR1 SGHRS, CDR2 YFSETQ. This chain's CDR3 is CASSRLAGTGELFF. As DNA, the CDR3 is TGCGCCAGCAGCCGACTAGCGGGAACCGGGGAGCTGTTTTTT.

This clone is medium-sized. V usage is TRBV6-2 or TRBV6-3 and J usage is TRBJ2-7; D is unclear. Trimming left V 2 bases short and J 2 bases short, with 10 bases between. CDR3 length equals 14 residues. Germline V gene sequence: CDR1 MNHEY, CDR2 SVGEGT. This CDR3 reads CASSYDIEAYEQYF. CDR3 nucleotide sequence: TGTGCCAGCAGTTACGATATCGAGGCCTACGAGCAGTACTTC.

Comments on this clone: The junction shows a germline mismatch at one end, possibly a read error. The chain has TRBV11-2 and TRBJ2-2, with 8 bases that match TRBD2. Germline V gene data show CDR1 as SGHAT and CDR2 as FQNNGV. CDR3 length equals 14 residues. CDR3 DNA sequence: TGTGCCACCTCTAGCGGGCTCGGCACCGGGGAGCTGGTTTTT. As protein: CATSSGLGTGELVF.

The V call is TRBV28, the J call TRBJ1-5, with D perhaps matching TRBD1 (5 bases). Germline-derived CDR1 and CDR2 are MDHEN and SYDVKM. Trimming cost V 5 bases and J 9 bases, with 20 bases left between them. This CDR3 contains 15 residues. The DNA for the CDR3 is TGTGCCAGCAGTCCATCCGGGACCGAATTGGGGCCCCAGCATTTT. Protein: CASSPSGTELGPQHF.

Details on this clone: Mismatch with germline at one junction end may stem from a read error. The chain combines TRBV30 with TRBJ1-6, with 8 bases identical to TRBD1. Germline V CDR1 and CDR2: GTSNPN, SVGIG (reference sequence). The CDR3 consists of 13 residues. CDR3 sequence reads: CAWSPTGELPLNF. CDR3 in DNA: TGTGCCTGGAGTCCGACAGGGGAGCTGCCCCTCAACTTT.

By share, this clone ranks as medium-sized (0.01 to 0.1%). The chain is built from TRBV20-1 and TRBJ1-5; 7 bases line up with TRBD1. Germline CDR1 reads DFQATT; CDR2 reads SNEGSKA (reference sequence). V lost 4 bases to trimming and J lost 2 bases; unmatched junction nucleotides: 2. This CDR3 is 13 amino acids long. The CDR3 nucleotides are TGCAGTGCTACACAGGGGCGCAATCAGCCCCAGCATTTT. Translated, it gives CSATQGRNQPQHF.

The V and J genes are TRBV7-9 and TRBJ2-2, with D unresolved. The CDR3 spans 15 residues. The germline CDR1 and CDR2 sequences are SEHNR and FQNEAQ (reference sequence). V gave up 1 base and J gave up 2 bases, with 8 bases separating them. The CDR3 sequence is CASSLGQFNTGELFF. CDR3 nucleotide sequence: TGTGCCAGCAGCTTAGGGCAGTTTAACACCGGGGAGCTGTTTTTT.

The J gene is TRBJ2-3, the V gene TRBV5-1, with 14 positions matching TRBD2. After removal of 5 bases from V and 4 bases from J, the junction contained 6 bases not matched to a gene. The CDR3 runs 16 residues. Germline values: CDR1 SGHRS, CDR2 YFSETQ. CDR3 region: CASSGLAGGGADTQYF. Written as DNA, the CDR3 is TGCGCCAGCAGTGGACTAGCGGGAGGAGGGGCAGATACGCAGTATTTT.

This clone was detected only a few times. The chain links TRBV6-1 to TRBJ2-7; TRBD1 matches 10 bases. V trimming: 1 base; J trimming: 0 bases; junction bases outside the gene matches: 0. Germline CDR1 MNHNS, CDR2 SASEGT. The CDR3 covers 15 residues. In DNA, the CDR3 is TGTGCCAGCAGTGAAGGGACAGGGGGCTCCTACGAGCAGTACTTC. Its protein product is CASSEGTGGSYEQYF.

This clone has just a few counts. This may stem from a read error, because a much larger clone lies one nucleotide away. The genes are TRBV25-1 and TRBJ1-5, with 7 bases aligning to TRBD1. Germline V CDR1 and CDR2: MGHDK, SYGVNS. The CDR3 is 12 residues long. The V and J ends lost 6 bases and 7 bases, in that order; junction bases with no gene match: 3. The CDR3 sequence: CASRTGYQPQHF. The CDR3 region has the DNA TGTGCCAGCAGGACAGGGTACCAGCCCCAGCATTTT.

This clone was recorded at least ten times. The chain uses TRBV6-1 and TRBJ2-5; possible D gene TRBD1, 7 bases. From germline, CDR1 is MNHNS and CDR2 SASEGT. V shed 3 bases and J shed 4 bases, with 12 bases lying between them. The CDR3 has 14 residues. The CDR3 coding sequence is TGTGCCAGCAGTGACAGACAGGGAGGAGAGACCCAGTACTTC. It codes for CASSDRQGGETQYF.

V is TRBV20-1 and J is TRBJ2-7; 8 bases align to TRBD2. With 4 bases clipped from V and 4 bases from J, the junction kept 12 bases outside the gene matches. In germline, CDR1 is DFQATT, CDR2 SNEGSKA (reference sequence). The CDR3 is 15 amino acids. The CDR3 is CSATPGLEGEYEQYF. DNA for the CDR3: TGCAGTGCTACCCCGGGACTAGAGGGAGAGTACGAGCAGTACTTC.

This clone was counted a few times. Germline and junction disagree at one end, which may indicate a read error. The chain links TRBV6-1 to TRBJ1-1; D perhaps matches TRBD1 (5 bases). The CDR3 is made up of 12 amino acids. CDR1 is MNHNS and CDR2 is SASEGT in the germline V gene. For the CDR3, the DNA is TGTGTCAGCAAAAGACAGAACACTGGAGCTTTCTTT. Its protein product is CVSKRQNTGAFF.

This clone was seen at least ten times. V usage is TRBV27 and J usage is TRBJ2-2, with D possibly matching TRBD2 (6 bases). V dropped 4 bases and J dropped 7 bases, with 10 bases sitting between them. The germline V gene has CDR1 MNHEY and CDR2 SMNVEV (reference sequence). The CDR3 is 13 residues long. The CDR3 nucleotides read TGTGCCAGCAGTTGGGACTCGGACGGGGAGCTGTTTTTT. It is translated as CASSWDSDGELFF.